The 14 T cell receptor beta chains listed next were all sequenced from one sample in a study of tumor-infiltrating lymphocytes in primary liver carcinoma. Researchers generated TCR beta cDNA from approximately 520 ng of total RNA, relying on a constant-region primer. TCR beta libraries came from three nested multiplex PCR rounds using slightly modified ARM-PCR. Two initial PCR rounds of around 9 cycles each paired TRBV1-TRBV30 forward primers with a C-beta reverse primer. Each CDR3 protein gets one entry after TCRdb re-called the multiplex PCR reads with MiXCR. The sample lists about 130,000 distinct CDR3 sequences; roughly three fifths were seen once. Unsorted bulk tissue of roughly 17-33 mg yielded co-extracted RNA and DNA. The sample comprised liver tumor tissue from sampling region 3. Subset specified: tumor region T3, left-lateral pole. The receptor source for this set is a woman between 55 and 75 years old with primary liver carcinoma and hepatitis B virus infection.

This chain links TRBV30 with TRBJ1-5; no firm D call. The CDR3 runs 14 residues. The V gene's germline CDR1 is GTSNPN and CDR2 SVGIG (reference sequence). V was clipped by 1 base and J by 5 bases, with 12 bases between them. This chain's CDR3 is CAWSGGVEDQPQHF. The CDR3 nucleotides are TGTGCCTGGAGTGGGGGAGTGGAAGATCAGCCCCAGCATTTT.

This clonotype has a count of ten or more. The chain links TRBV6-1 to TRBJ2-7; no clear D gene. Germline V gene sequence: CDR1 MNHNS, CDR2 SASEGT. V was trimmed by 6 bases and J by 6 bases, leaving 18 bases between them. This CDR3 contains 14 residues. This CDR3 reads CASSSAGSSGEQYF. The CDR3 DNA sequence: TGTGCCAGCAGCTCGGCTGGAAGTTCGGGCGAGCAGTACTTC.

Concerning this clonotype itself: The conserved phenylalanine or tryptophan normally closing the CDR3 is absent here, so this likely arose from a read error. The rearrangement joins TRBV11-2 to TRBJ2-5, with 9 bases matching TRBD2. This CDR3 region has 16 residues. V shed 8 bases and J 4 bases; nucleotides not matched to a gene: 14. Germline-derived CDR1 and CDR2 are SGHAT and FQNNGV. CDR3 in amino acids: CASGYFRGSGRETQYL. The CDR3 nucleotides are TGTGCCAGCGGCTACTTCCGTGGTAGCGGGAGAGAGACCCAGTACCTC.

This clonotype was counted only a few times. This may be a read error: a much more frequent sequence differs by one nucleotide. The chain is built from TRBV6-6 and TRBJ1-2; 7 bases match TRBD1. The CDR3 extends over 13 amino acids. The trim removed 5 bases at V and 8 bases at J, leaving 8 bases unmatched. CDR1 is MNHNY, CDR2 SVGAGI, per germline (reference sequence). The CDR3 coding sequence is TGTGCCAGCAGTACGGGGGGACAGAAGGGCTACACCTTC. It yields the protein CASSTGGQKGYTF.

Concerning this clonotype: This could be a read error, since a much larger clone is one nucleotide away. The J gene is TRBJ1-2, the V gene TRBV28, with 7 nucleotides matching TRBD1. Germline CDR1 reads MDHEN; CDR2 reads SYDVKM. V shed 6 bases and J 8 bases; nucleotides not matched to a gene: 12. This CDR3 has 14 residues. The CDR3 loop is CASRKTGKVYGYTF. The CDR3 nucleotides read TGTGCCAGCAGGAAGACAGGGAAGGTTTACGGCTACACCTTC.

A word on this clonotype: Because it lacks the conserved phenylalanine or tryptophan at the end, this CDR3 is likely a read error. The CDR3 here is CSVNSQETQYS. The CDR3 DNA reads as TGCAGCGTCAATTCCCAAGAGACCCAGTACTCA. The V and J genes are TRBV29-1 and TRBJ2-5; no definite D call. The germline V and J ends were trimmed by 6 bases and 1 base, with 6 bases remaining between them. The CDR3 totals 11 residues. CDR1 and CDR2 from the germline V gene are SQVTM and ANQGSEA.

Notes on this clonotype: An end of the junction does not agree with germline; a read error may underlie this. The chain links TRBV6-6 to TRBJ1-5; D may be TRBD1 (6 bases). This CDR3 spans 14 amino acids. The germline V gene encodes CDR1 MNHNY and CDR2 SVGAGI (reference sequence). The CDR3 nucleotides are TGTGCTAGCAGTTATCCGGGGGGCAATCAGCACCAGCATTTT. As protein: CASSYPGGNQHQHF.

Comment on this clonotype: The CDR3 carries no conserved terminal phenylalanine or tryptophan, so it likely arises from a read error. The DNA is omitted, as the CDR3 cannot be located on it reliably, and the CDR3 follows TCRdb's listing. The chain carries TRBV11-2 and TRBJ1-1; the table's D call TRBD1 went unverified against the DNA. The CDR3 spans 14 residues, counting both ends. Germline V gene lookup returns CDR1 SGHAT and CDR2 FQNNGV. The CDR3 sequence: CASSWDRGNTEALI.

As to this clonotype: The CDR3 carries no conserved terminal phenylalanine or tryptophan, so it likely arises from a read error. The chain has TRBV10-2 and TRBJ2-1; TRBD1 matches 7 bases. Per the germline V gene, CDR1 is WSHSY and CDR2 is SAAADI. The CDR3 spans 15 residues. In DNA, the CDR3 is TGCGCCAGCAGTACCGGGACAGCCTCCTTCAATGAGCAGTTCCTC. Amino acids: CASSTGTASFNEQFL.

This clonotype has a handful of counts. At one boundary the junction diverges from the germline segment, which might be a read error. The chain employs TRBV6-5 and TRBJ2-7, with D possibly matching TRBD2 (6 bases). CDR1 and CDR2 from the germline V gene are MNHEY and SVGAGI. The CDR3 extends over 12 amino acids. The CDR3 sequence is CVSTGGAYEQYF. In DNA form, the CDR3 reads TGTGTCAGCACCGGAGGGGCCTACGAGCAGTACTTC.

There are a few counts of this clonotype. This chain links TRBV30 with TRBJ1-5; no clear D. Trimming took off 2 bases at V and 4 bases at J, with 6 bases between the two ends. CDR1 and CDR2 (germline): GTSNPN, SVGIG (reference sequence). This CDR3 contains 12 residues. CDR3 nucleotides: TGTGCCTGGAGTCTGGGTAATCAGCCCCAGCATTTT. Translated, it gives CAWSLGNQPQHF.

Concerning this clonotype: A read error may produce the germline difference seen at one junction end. DNA of the CDR3: TGTGCCAGCAACCAAGTCCCTGGAGTGGAGCAGTACTTC. It codes for CASNQVPGVEQYF. This rearrangement joins TRBV4-2 to TRBJ2-7; D uncertain. Looked up from germline, CDR1 is LGHNA and CDR2 is YNFKEQ. The CDR3 sequence is 13 residues long.

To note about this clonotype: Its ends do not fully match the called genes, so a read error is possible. CDR3 sequence: CASSLGRWEWGDDDQFF. CDR3 nucleotides: TGTGCCAGCAGCCTAGGTCGGTGGGAGTGGGGTGACGATGATCAGTTCTTC. This chain joins TRBV11-3 and TRBJ2-1; a possible D gene is TRBD2 (5 bases). Germline lookup yields CDR1 SGHNT and CDR2 YENEEA. The CDR3 length is 17 residues.

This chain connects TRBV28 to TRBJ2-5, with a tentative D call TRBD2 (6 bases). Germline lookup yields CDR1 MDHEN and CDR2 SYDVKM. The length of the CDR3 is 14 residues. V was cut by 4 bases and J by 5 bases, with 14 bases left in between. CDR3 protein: CASSSTGSGETQYF. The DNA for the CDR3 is TGTGCCAGCAGTTCCACTGGCAGCGGGGAGACCCAGTACTTC.